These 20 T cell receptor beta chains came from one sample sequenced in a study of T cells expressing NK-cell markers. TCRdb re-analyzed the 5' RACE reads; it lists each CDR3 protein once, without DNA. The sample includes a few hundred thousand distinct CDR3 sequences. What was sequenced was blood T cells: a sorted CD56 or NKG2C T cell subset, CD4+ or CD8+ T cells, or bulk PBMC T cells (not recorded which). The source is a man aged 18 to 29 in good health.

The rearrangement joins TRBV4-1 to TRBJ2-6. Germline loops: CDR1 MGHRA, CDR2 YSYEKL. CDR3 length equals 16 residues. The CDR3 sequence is CASSQERKAGANVLTF.

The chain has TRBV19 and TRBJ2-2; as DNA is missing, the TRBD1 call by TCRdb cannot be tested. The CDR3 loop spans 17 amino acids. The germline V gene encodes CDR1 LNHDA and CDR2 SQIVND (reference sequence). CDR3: CASRKPYRDYNPGELFF.

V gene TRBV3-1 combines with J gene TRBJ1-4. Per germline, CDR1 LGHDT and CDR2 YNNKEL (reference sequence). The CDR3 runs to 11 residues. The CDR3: CASSTNEKLFF. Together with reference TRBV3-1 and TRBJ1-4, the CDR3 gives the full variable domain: DTAVSQTPKYLVTQMGNDKSIKCEQNLGHDTMYWYKQDSKKFLKIMFSYNNKELIINETVPNRFSPKSPDKAHLNLHINSLELGDSAVYFCASSTNEKLFFGSGTQLSVL.

The chain's CDR3 is CASSKARGEYF. The chain links TRBV21-1 to TRBJ2-7; TCRdb selects TRBD1, and the lack of DNA leaves this call unchecked. TRBV21-1 is marked as a pseudogene. The CDR3 runs 11 residues.

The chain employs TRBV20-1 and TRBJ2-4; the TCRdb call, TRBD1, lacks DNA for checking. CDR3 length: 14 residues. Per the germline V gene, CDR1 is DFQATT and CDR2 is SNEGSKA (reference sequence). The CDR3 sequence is CSFRQGKGGDIQYF.

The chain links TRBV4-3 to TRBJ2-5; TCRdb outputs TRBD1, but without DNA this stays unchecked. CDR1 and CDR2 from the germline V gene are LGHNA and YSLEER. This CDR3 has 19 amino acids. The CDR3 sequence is CASSQGPGQGRRLQETQYF.

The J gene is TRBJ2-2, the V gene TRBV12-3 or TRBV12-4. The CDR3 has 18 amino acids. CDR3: CASSLGVWSLMNTGELFF.

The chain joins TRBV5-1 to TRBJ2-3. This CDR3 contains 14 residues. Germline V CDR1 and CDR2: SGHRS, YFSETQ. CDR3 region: CASSLLASGDTQYF.

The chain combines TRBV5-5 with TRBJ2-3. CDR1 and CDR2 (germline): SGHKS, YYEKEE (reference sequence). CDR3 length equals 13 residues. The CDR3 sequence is CASDRRSTDTQYF.

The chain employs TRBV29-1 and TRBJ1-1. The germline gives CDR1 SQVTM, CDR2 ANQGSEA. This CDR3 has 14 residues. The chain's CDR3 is CSVWGRPPNTEAFF.

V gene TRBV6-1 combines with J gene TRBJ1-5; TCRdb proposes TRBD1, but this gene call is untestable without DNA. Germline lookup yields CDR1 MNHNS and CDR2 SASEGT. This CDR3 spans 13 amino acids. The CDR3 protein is CAFRTGPGQPQHF.

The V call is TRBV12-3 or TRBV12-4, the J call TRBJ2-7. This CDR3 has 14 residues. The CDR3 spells CASSPDMEGYEQYF.

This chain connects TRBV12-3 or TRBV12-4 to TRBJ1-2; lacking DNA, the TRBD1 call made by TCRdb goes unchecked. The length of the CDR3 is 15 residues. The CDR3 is CASSFRQGASYGYTF.

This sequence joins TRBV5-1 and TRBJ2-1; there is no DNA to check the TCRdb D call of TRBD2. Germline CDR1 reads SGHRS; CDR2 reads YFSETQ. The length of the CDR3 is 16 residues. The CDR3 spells CASSTELAGPSNEQFF.

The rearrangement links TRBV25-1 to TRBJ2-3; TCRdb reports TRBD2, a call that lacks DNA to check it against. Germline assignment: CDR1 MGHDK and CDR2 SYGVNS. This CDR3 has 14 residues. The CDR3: CASSESGGGPAQYF.

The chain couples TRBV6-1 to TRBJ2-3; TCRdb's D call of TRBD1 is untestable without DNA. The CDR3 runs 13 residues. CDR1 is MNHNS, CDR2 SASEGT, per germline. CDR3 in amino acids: CASSRGTVDTQYF.

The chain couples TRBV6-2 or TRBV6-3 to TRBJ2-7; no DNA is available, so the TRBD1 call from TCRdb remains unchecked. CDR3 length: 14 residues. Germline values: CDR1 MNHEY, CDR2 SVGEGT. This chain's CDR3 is CASSRDRPSYEQYF.

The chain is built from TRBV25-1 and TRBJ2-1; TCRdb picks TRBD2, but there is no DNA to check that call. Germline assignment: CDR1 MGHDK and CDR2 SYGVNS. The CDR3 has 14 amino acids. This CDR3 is CASSEAGGKNEQFF.

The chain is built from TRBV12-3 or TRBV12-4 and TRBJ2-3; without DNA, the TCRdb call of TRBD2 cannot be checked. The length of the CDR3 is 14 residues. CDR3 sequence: CASSPGTRGDTQYF.

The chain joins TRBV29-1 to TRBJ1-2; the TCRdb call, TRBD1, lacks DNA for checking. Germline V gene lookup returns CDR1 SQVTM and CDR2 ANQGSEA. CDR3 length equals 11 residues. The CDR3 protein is CSVGSSHGYTF.